The 30 T cell receptor beta chains reported below all come from one sample, sequenced in a study of T cell repertoires in cytomegalovirus infection. TCRdb passed the reads through MiXCR, listing each CDR3 protein once. The data hold 450,000 to 600,000 distinct CDR3 sequences, with approximately 11% observed a single time. The sample taken for sequencing was PBMCs. These receptors originate from a human donor in good health (CMV status not recorded). Some clones in this sample may be carry-over from other donors' samples.

The sample holds many counts of this clonotype. The J gene is TRBJ2-7, the V gene TRBV6-1; 7 positions agree with TRBD1. V was clipped by 8 bases and J by 2 bases; unmatched bases: 18. The CDR3 loop spans 17 amino acids. The V gene's germline CDR1 is MNHNS and CDR2 SASEGT. The CDR3, as DNA: TGTGCCAGCCCAGGCCCAGTTACCTCGGACAGGACCTACGAGCAGTACTTC. Encoded protein: CASPGPVTSDRTYEQYF.

The chain recombines TRBV20-1 with TRBJ1-5; D might be TRBD1 (6 bases). The germline V gene encodes CDR1 DFQATT and CDR2 SNEGSKA (reference sequence). The CDR3 runs to 15 residues. The V end was cut by 6 bases, the J end by 0 bases, with 15 bases between. DNA of the CDR3: TGCAGTGCAGTCCGACAGGCATATAGCAATCAGCCCCAGCATTTT. Its protein product is CSAVRQAYSNQPQHF.

A note on this clonotype: The junction shows a germline mismatch at one end, possibly a read error. The genes are TRBV6-5 and TRBJ2-5; D not certain. Germline CDR1 and CDR2: MNHEY and SVGAGI. The CDR3 runs to 16 residues. CDR3: CASSNSLRVTEETQYF. CDR3 DNA: TGTGCCAGCAGTAACTCCCTTCGGGTTACCGAAGAGACCCAGTACTTC.

The chain recombines TRBV20-1 with TRBJ2-1; 9 bases align to TRBD2. Trimming at V came to 0 bases and at J to 4 bases, leaving 1 base not matched to a gene. The germline gives CDR1 DFQATT, CDR2 SNEGSKA (reference sequence). This CDR3 has 14 residues. Written as DNA, the CDR3 is TGCAGTGCTAGAGAACTAGCGGGTTACAATGAGCAGTTCTTC. It specifies CSARELAGYNEQFF.

This clonotype has at least ten counts. CDR3: CASSSLGVAESSYNEQFF. CDR3 DNA: TGTGCCAGCAGCAGCTTAGGGGTGGCGGAGAGCTCCTACAATGAGCAGTTCTTC. The chain employs TRBV7-8 and TRBJ2-1, with D perhaps TRBD1 (5 bases). CDR3 length: 18 amino acids. Germline loops: CDR1 SGHVS, CDR2 FQNEAQ. With 5 bases removed from V and 0 bases from J, the gap between germline ends came to 20 bases.

At least ten counts were recorded for this clonotype. This chain uses TRBV28 with TRBJ2-2; TRBD2 agrees at 10 bases. The CDR3 length is 16 residues. Germline CDR1 reads MDHEN; CDR2 reads SYDVKM. The V gene end was trimmed by 6 bases and the J gene end by 0 bases; junction bases not matched to a gene: 4. The CDR3 DNA is TGTGCCAGCAGCCCTACTAGCGGGGCGAACACCGGGGAGCTGTTTTTT. Amino acids: CASSPTSGANTGELFF.

V is TRBV6-2 or TRBV6-3 and J is TRBJ1-5; D is perhaps TRBD1 (6 bases). The V end was cut by 3 bases, the J end by 3 bases, with 15 bases between. Germline V gene lookup returns CDR1 MNHEY and CDR2 SVGEGT. CDR3 length equals 16 residues. CDR3 sequence reads: CASSYTRGQVNQPQHF. In DNA, the CDR3 is TGTGCCAGCAGTTATACCCGGGGGCAGGTCAATCAGCCCCAGCATTTT.

The table lists this clonotype with many counts. J is TRBJ1-2 and V is TRBV11-2; D not certain. The germline V and J ends were trimmed by 3 bases and 0 bases, with 11 bases remaining between them. Looked up from germline, CDR1 is SGHAT and CDR2 is FQNNGV. The CDR3 runs to 15 residues. CDR3 sequence (DNA): TGTGCCAGCAGCTTGGGCCAGAACTCTAACTATGGCTACACCTTC. It specifies CASSLGQNSNYGYTF.

This clonotype was seen many times. The chain combines TRBV9 with TRBJ2-2; D perhaps matches TRBD2 (6 bases). The CDR3 is 16 residues long. Deletions cut 0 bases from V and 10 bases from J, with 19 bases between. Looked up from germline, CDR1 is SGDLS and CDR2 is YYNGEE. In DNA form, the CDR3 reads TGTGCCAGCAGCGTAGCGGCGGGAACCAAGATAGAGGAGCTGTTTTTT. Protein product: CASSVAAGTKIEELFF.

The rearrangement links TRBV9 to TRBJ1-2; D is possibly TRBD1 (5 bases). Trimming took 0 bases from V and 8 from J, leaving 17 bases between them. This CDR3 region has 15 residues. Germline V CDR1 and CDR2: SGDLS, YYNGEE. The CDR3: CASSVGWEAGSGYTF. The CDR3 DNA sequence: TGTGCCAGCAGCGTAGGTTGGGAGGCAGGGTCCGGCTACACCTTC.

This clonotype has a handful of counts. The rearrangement joins TRBV7-9 to TRBJ2-3; D unresolved. Between the trimmed V and J ends, which lost 4 bases and 0 bases, there was a span of 17 bases. Germline assignment: CDR1 SEHNR and CDR2 FQNEAQ (reference sequence). CDR3 length: 17 residues. CDR3 amino acids: CASSSLTIGFSTDTQYF. CDR3 nucleotides: TGTGCCAGCAGCTCCTTGACGATCGGGTTCAGCACAGATACGCAGTATTTT.

This clonotype was seen repeatedly, ten times or more. This chain joins TRBV13 and TRBJ2-7, with a possible D match to TRBD2 (7 bases). The ends were cut back, 5 bases at V and 0 bases at J, with 17 bases in the middle. CDR3 size: 16 residues. Germline lookup yields CDR1 PRHDT and CDR2 FYEKMQ (reference sequence). CDR3 bases: TGTGCCAGCAGCCCGCGAGGGAGGGGGGACTCCTACGAGCAGTACTTC. This codes for CASSPRGRGDSYEQYF.

This clonotype occurred many times. J is TRBJ1-1 and V is TRBV19; the match to TRBD1 covers 7 bases. V shed 6 bases, J shed 6 bases, and the junction held 7 bases outside the gene matches. The CDR3 covers 13 residues. In germline, CDR1 is LNHDA, CDR2 SQIVND (reference sequence). CDR3 residues: CASRLSGQSEAFF. The CDR3 DNA follows: TGTGCCAGTAGGCTTTCGGGACAGTCTGAAGCTTTCTTT.

This clonotype was seen only a few times. The genes are TRBV19 and TRBJ1-1; D might be TRBD1 (5 bases). Germline V gives CDR1 LNHDA, CDR2 SQIVND (reference sequence). CDR3 length: 14 residues. V was trimmed by 4 bases and J by 4 bases, leaving 13 bases between them. CDR3 sequence: CASSTGDVGTEAFF. As DNA, the CDR3 is TGTGCCAGTAGTACGGGGGATGTTGGCACTGAAGCTTTCTTT.

The chain's CDR3 is CSVEGSWGEGEKLFF. DNA of the CDR3: TGCAGCGTTGAAGGGAGTTGGGGGGAAGGTGAAAAACTGTTTTTT. The chain is built from TRBV29-1 and TRBJ1-4; perhaps TRBD1 as D (5 bases). Between the trimmed V and J ends, which lost 1 base and 7 bases, there was a span of 16 bases. The CDR3 has 15 amino acids. Per germline, CDR1 SQVTM and CDR2 ANQGSEA.

With regard to this clonotype: A read error is possible here, since a much larger clone lies one base away. This sequence joins TRBV12-3 or TRBV12-4 and TRBJ2-6; D possibly uses TRBD1 or TRBD2 (5 bases each). The CDR3 sequence is 12 residues long. This chain's CDR3 is CAEGPGANVRTF. The CDR3 coding sequence is TGTGCCGAGGGACCCGGGGCCAACGTCCGGACTTTC.

The gene calls are TRBV7-4 and TRBJ1-2, with 9 positions matching TRBD1. The CDR3 sequence is 15 residues long. CDR1 is SGHVT, CDR2 SQSDAQ, per germline. Trimming removed 4 bases from V and 8 bases from J; junction bases left unmatched: 11. Here the CDR3 reads CASSSSYRGPGGYTF. The CDR3 DNA reads as TGTGCCAGCAGCTCTTCTTACAGGGGGCCCGGGGGCTACACCTTC.

Many counts were recorded for this clonotype. The rearrangement uses TRBV6-1 and TRBJ1-5; D is undetermined. Trimming pared 3 bases from V and 2 bases from J, leaving 11 bases between. CDR3 length: 15 residues. The germline gives CDR1 MNHNS, CDR2 SASEGT. Here the CDR3 DNA reads TGTGCCAGCAGTGATCCCGCGCGAGGCAATCAGCCCCAGCATTTT. This codes for CASSDPARGNQPQHF.

On this clonotype itself: The junction departs from the called germline gene at one end, perhaps through a read error. The V call is TRBV28, the J call TRBJ1-1; 7 nucleotides agree with TRBD1. The CDR3 sequence is 13 residues long. Germline V lookup: CDR1 MDHEN, CDR2 SYDVKM. The CDR3 sequence is CASSSYRGTVAFF. CDR3 in DNA: TGTGCCAGCAGTTCCTACAGGGGAACTGTAGCTTTCTTT.

Only a few counts were recorded for this clonotype. The rearrangement uses TRBV5-1 and TRBJ2-1, with a tentative D call TRBD2 (6 bases). V was cut by 7 bases and J by 1 base, with 12 bases left in between. There are 14 residues in the CDR3. Germline V lookup: CDR1 SGHRS, CDR2 YFSETQ. In DNA, the CDR3 is TGCGCCAGCGGACGGGAGTCTTCCTACAATGAGCAGTTCTTC. Translating gives CASGRESSYNEQFF. Using reference TRBV5-1 and TRBJ2-1 for the parts outside the CDR3, the full variable domain is KAGVTQTPRYLIKTRGQQVTLSCSPISGHRSVSWYQQTPGQGLQFLFEYFSETQRNKGNFPGRFSGRQFSNSRSEMNVSTLELGDSALYLCASGRESSYNEQFFGPGTRLTVL.

The J gene is TRBJ1-5, the V gene TRBV15; D gene uncertain. Looked up from germline, CDR1 is LNHNV and CDR2 is YYDKDF (reference sequence). The V end lost 0 bases, the J end lost 6 bases, and 6 bases lay between the germline ends. CDR3 length: 13 amino acids. The CDR3 protein is CATSRDVAQPQHF. The CDR3 DNA is TGTGCCACCAGCAGAGATGTAGCTCAGCCCCAGCATTTT.

This clonotype was counted ten times or more. The chain carries TRBV7-3 and TRBJ1-1, with D tentatively TRBD1 (5 bases). The ends were cut back, 1 base at V and 6 bases at J, with 15 bases in the middle. The CDR3 runs to 15 residues. From germline, CDR1 is SGHTA and CDR2 FQGTGA. The chain's CDR3 is CASSLSAGSVAEAFF. The CDR3 DNA follows: TGTGCCAGCAGCTTAAGCGCAGGGTCGGTTGCTGAAGCTTTCTTT.

As DNA, the CDR3 is TGTGCCAGCAGCCCCAGCGGGGAGCGGGGACACCTAGAGGGGTACAATGAGCAGTTCTTC. Translated, it gives CASSPSGERGHLEGYNEQFF. The J gene is TRBJ2-1, the V gene TRBV11-2; D possibly corresponds to TRBD2 (7 bases). V was clipped by 5 bases and J by 4 bases, with 30 bases between them. The CDR3 loop spans 20 amino acids. Germline V CDR1 and CDR2: SGHAT, FQNNGV.

The chain carries TRBV7-3 and TRBJ2-5, with D unclear. V lost 5 bases and J 5 bases, leaving 12 bases between the germline ends. Germline CDR1 and CDR2: SGHTA and FQGTGA. This CDR3 has 13 residues. The CDR3 here is CASSRGATETQYF. The CDR3 nucleotides are TGTGCCAGCAGCCGCGGAGCTACGGAGACCCAGTACTTC.

This clonotype was found many times. V and J are TRBV7-8 and TRBJ2-7; D not resolved. Trimming shortened V by 5 bases and J by 6 bases, and 11 bases separated the two germline ends. The CDR3 consists of 12 residues. CDR1 is SGHVS and CDR2 is FQNEAQ in the germline V gene. As DNA, the CDR3 is TGTGCCAGCAGCCAACTGGCTTCCGAGCAGTACTTC. It encodes CASSQLASEQYF.

This clonotype was observed many times. V and J are TRBV7-9 and TRBJ1-1; D is unclear. In germline, CDR1 is SEHNR, CDR2 FQNEAQ (reference sequence). V shed 5 bases and J shed 10 bases, with 14 bases lying between them. There are 12 residues in the CDR3. Here the CDR3 DNA reads TGTGCCAGCAGCCCCGCGGGCAGAGTAGCTTTCTTT. It translates to CASSPAGRVAFF.

With respect to this clonotype: An end of the junction differs from the germline gene, which may be a read error. This chain joins TRBV7-3 and TRBJ2-5; D is undetermined. The CDR3 has 14 amino acids. Germline V gives CDR1 SGHTA, CDR2 FQGTGA. The DNA of the CDR3 is TGTGCCAGCAGCTTTAATAGCCCGGGTGAGACCCAGCACTTC. This gives the protein CASSFNSPGETQHF.

This clonotype has a count of ten or more. This CDR3 reads CASSYSEGPKLFF. For the CDR3, the DNA is TGTGCCAGCAGTTACTCGGAGGGACCGAAACTGTTTTTT. This chain uses TRBV6-5 with TRBJ1-4; perhaps TRBD1 as D (5 bases). Trimming shortened V by 0 bases and J by 11 bases, and 10 bases separated the two germline ends. Germline CDR1 is MNHEY and CDR2 is SVGAGI. This CDR3 contains 13 residues.

The table lists this clonotype with many counts. The CDR3 loop reads CASSQADRGSSTEAFF. CDR3 DNA: TGTGCCAGCAGCCAAGCGGACAGGGGGTCAAGCACTGAAGCTTTCTTT. The rearrangement uses TRBV3-1 and TRBJ1-1, with 10 bases identical to TRBD1. The ends lost 1 base at V and 4 bases at J; junction bases unmatched: 6. The CDR3 spans 16 residues. From germline, CDR1 is LGHDT and CDR2 YNNKEL (reference sequence).

This clonotype was observed a few times. The chain joins TRBV3-1 to TRBJ2-1, with 10 positions matching TRBD2. Germline V gene data show CDR1 as LGHDT and CDR2 as YNNKEL (reference sequence). The CDR3 spans 16 residues. Germline trimming cut 2 bases from V and 14 bases from J; bases unmatched to any gene: 15. This chain's CDR3 is CASSQPPASGSPNKFF. CDR3 DNA sequence: TGTGCCAGCAGCCAACCCCCGGCTAGCGGGAGTCCTAATAAGTTCTTC.